A selection of T cell receptor beta chains follows, all from one sample in a study of CD8 T cells in ankylosing spondylitis. TCRdb independently ran MiXCR on the 5' RACE reads; one entry per CDR3 protein. The sample has more than 150,000 distinct CDR3 sequences, 18% seen once. Sequencing used blood, either unsorted or a sorted T cell fraction (not recorded which). The source of these receptors is a male donor aged 5-30 years with ankylosing spondylitis or in good health (not recorded which). The CDR3 runs from the conserved cysteine through the conserved F or W.

V gene	CDR3 length	J gene	CDR3 protein
TRBV12-3/TRBV12-4	14	TRBJ2-7	CASKGQGGSYEQYF
TRBV20-1	14	TRBJ2-7	CSATGPGWTYEQYF
TRBV12-3/TRBV12-4	16	TRBJ2-1	CASSSWTGSTYNEQFF
TRBV20-1	17	TRBJ1-6	CSASPPPLDRGFSPLHF
TRBV7-6	14	TRBJ2-1	CASGTSGRLNEQFF
TRBV29-1	16	TRBJ2-3	CSVDMEGQGSGDTQYF
TRBV10-3	13	TRBJ2-1	CAISDSYDNEQFF
TRBV29-1	15	TRBJ2-1	CSVDQTGPPYNEQFF
TRBV24-1	15	TRBJ2-1	CATSDFAGGYDEQFF
TRBV6-1	15	TRBJ2-5	CASSEWFQDQETQYF
TRBV6-5	12	TRBJ2-7	CASSNLRGEQYF
TRBV19	14	TRBJ1-1	CASSIGGQNTEAFF
TRBV7-2	15	TRBJ2-1	CASSSPGQGGYEQFF
TRBV20-1	14	TRBJ2-2	CSAPDDRNTGELFF
TRBV29-1	13	TRBJ1-5	CSVGGTGDQPQHF
TRBV10-3	15	TRBJ2-1	CAISPAVSSYNEQFF
TRBV28	18	TRBJ1-3	CASSSPSDRGEDGNTIYF
TRBV4-3	15	TRBJ2-1	CASSQDSAGYNEQFF
TRBV20-1	16	TRBJ1-1	CSARDRTGSRNTEAFF
TRBV14	13	TRBJ2-1	CASSQVLGHEQFF
TRBV12-3/TRBV12-4	14	TRBJ1-6	CASSQTAYNSPLHF
TRBV15	14	TRBJ2-1	CATSRDLGVYEQFF
TRBV10-2	11	TRBJ2-6	CASFGANVLTF
TRBV4-3	13	TRBJ1-4	CASSSQPNEKLFF
TRBV7-3	15	TRBJ2-1	CASSLGVNSYNEQFF
TRBV7-2	15	TRBJ2-7	CASSLAKTGSYEQYF
TRBV21-1	18	TRBJ2-2	CASSKTGTRKPNTGELFF
TRBV6-6	17	TRBJ1-5	CASSLTARGQYNQPQHF